This T cell receptor beta chain comes out of a study of blood T cells in healthy people across ages. Alongside a J-beta primer mix, a sample-barcoded 5' primer served in a second PCR lasting roughly 7 to 11 cycles. TCRdb re-analysed the 5' RACE reads in MiXCR, keeping a single row per CDR3 protein. The table has about 970,000 distinct CDR3 sequences, about 51% seen once. The CDR3 runs 14 residues. V lost 0 bases, J lost 7 bases, and 9 bases lay in between. Per germline, CDR1 KGHSH and CDR2 LQKENI. This chain connects TRBV18 to TRBJ1-4; weak D call: TRBD1 (5 bases). The source material was blood. This receptor was identified in a woman aged 60 to 75 in good health. The CDR3 loop reads CASSPPGAGEKLFF. DNA for the CDR3: TGTGCCAGCTCACCACCCGGGGCCGGTGAAAAACTGTTTTTT.